The rows below give T cell receptor beta chains drawn from one sample of a study of T-cell memory formation after mild COVID-19. TCRdb used MiXCR to reprocess the 5' RACE reads, holding one entry per CDR3 protein. The sample lists roughly 620,000 distinct CDR3 sequences, about 20% occurring once. Source material: PBMCs or a T cell subset sorted from them (not recorded which). These receptors were collected from an adult woman who had mild COVID-19 (a few samples of this study predate the infection). Cell type and time point are not known. Each CDR3 is given with its conserved first and last residue. D genes are given only for firm matches. Clone size appears in some rows only: once, few, many, or a class for an expanded clone.

d_call j_call clone_size v_call cdr3_length cdr3_nt cdr3_aa
NA TRBJ1-3 few TRBV21-1 15 TGTGCCAGCAGCCGAGCCACAGGACGTGGAAACACCATATATTTT CASSRATGRGNTIYF
TRBD2 TRBJ2-2 NA TRBV9 16 TGTGCCAGCAGCACCCTGGGGACTAGAAGGGCCGGGGAGCTGTTTTTT CASSTLGTRRAGELFF
NA TRBJ2-6 few TRBV12-3/TRBV12-4 16 TGTGCCAGCAGTTTCGGATTGTCTTCTGGGGCCAACGTCCTGACTTTC CASSFGLSSGANVLTF
TRBD1 TRBJ1-2 few TRBV15 14 TGTGCCACCAGCCTTCCCGACAGGGGCTATGGCTACACCTTC CATSLPDRGYGYTF
TRBD2 TRBJ2-7 NA TRBV19 15 TGTGCCAGTAGTTCCACCGGGGCTAGCGGGAGCGTGCAGTACTTC CASSSTGASGSVQYF
NA TRBJ2-7 NA TRBV7-9 13 TGTGCCAGCAGCTTAGTCGCAGGGTTCGAGCAGTACTTC CASSLVAGFEQYF
NA TRBJ2-1 NA TRBV3-1 16 TGTGCCAGCAGCCCGATCCCGGGGCGGCGGGCCAATGAGCAGTTCTTC CASSPIPGRRANEQFF
TRBD1 TRBJ1-5 NA TRBV7-9 18 TGTGCCAGCAGCTTAGGGACAGGGGACTCAAATAGCAATCAGCCCCAGCATTTT CASSLGTGDSNSNQPQHF
NA TRBJ1-3 NA TRBV12-3/TRBV12-4 13 TGTGCCAGCAGGGACAATGCTGGAAACACCATATATTTT CASRDNAGNTIYF
TRBD1 TRBJ2-5 NA TRBV23-1 11 TGCGCCAGGACAGGGCAAGAGACCCAGTACTTC CARTGQETQYF
NA TRBJ2-1 NA TRBV7-2 15 TGTGCCAGCAGCTCGGGACTCACAGCTTACAATGAGCAGTTCTTC CASSSGLTAYNEQFF
TRBD2 TRBJ2-1 few TRBV4-1 17 TGCGCCAGCAGCCAAGGATTTAGCGGGGGAACCCTCGTTGAGCAGTTCTTC CASSQGFSGGTLVEQFF
NA TRBJ1-5 NA TRBV12-3/TRBV12-4 15 TGTGCCAGCAGTCCGACGGGGGACAGCAATCAGCCCCAGCATTTT CASSPTGDSNQPQHF
NA TRBJ1-1 few TRBV5-1 17 TGCGCCAGCAGCCCTGTTGCCGGGGGTACGATGAACACTGAAGCTTTCTTT CASSPVAGGTMNTEAFF
NA TRBJ1-2 NA TRBV29-1 13 TGCAGCGTTGAAGATGGCACCAGCTATGGCTACACCTTC CSVEDGTSYGYTF
TRBD1 TRBJ1-2 NA TRBV5-1 15 TGCGCCAGCAGCTCGGACTACAGGGGGTCCTATGGCTACACCTTC CASSSDYRGSYGYTF
NA TRBJ2-1 NA TRBV9 14 TGTGCCAGCACCGGGGGTCTTTCCTACAATGAGCAGTTCTTC CASTGGLSYNEQFF
TRBD1 TRBJ1-4 few TRBV4-1 15 TGCGCCAGCAGCCGAGGGGGACAGTCTAATGAAAAACTGTTTTTT CASSRGGQSNEKLFF
NA TRBJ1-3 NA TRBV12-3/TRBV12-4 13 TGTGCCACTCGGGGGTTTTCTGGAAACACCATATATTTT CATRGFSGNTIYF
NA TRBJ1-1 NA TRBV15 14 TGTGCCACCAGCAGAGATCACTCAGCCACTGAAGCTTTCTTT CATSRDHSATEAFF
TRBD2 TRBJ2-1 NA TRBV9 19 TGTGCCAGCAGCGTTTCGACTAGCGGGGGGGAGAGCTCCTACAATGAGCAGTTCTTC CASSVSTSGGESSYNEQFF
NA TRBJ1-1 NA TRBV7-2 12 TGTGCCAGCAGCCGCTTCGGCGCTGAAGCTTTCTTT CASSRFGAEAFF
TRBD1 TRBJ1-1 few TRBV12-3/TRBV12-4 15 TGTGCCAGCAGTTTAGGGGCAGGGGGTAACACTGAAGCTTTCTTT CASSLGAGGNTEAFF
NA TRBJ2-2 NA TRBV10-3 14 TGTGCCATCCGAGCAATTCGCAACACCGGGGAGCTGTTTTTT CAIRAIRNTGELFF
TRBD1 TRBJ1-2 NA TRBV2 15 TGTGCCAGCAGTGGGGGACAGGGGGAACCCTATGGCTACACCTTC CASSGGQGEPYGYTF
TRBD1 TRBJ2-4 few TRBV5-4 15 TGTGCCAGCAGCTCGCCCTTACAGGGGAAAAACATTCAGTACTTC CASSSPLQGKNIQYF
NA TRBJ1-1 NA TRBV20-1 16 TGCAGTGCTAGAGTTACAGGTAGGGGTCGGGCTATAGAAGCTTTCTTT CSARVTGRGRAIEAFF
NA TRBJ2-1 NA TRBV24-1 14 TGTGCCACCAGTGATTCCCCATCGGGCCTCGGGCAGTTCTTC CATSDSPSGLGQFF
NA TRBJ2-1 few TRBV9 16 TGTGCCAGCAGCGTAGGAGGGGGAGGGCTAAGGAATGAGCAGTTCTTC CASSVGGGGLRNEQFF
NA TRBJ2-3 few TRBV24-1 13 TGTGCCACCAGTGATTCCTCGTCGTATACGCAGTATTTT CATSDSSSYTQYF
NA TRBJ1-1 few TRBV12-3/TRBV12-4 13 TGTGCCAGCAGTCCTTCCTACAACACTGAAGCTTTCTTT CASSPSYNTEAFF
NA TRBJ1-2 few TRBV21-1 14 TGTGCCAGCGCCCATCTACAGCCAAACTATGGCTACACCTTC CASAHLQPNYGYTF
NA TRBJ1-5 NA TRBV7-8 15 TGTGCCAGCAGCTTAGCGGGGAGTGGTCATCAGCCCCAGCATTTT CASSLAGSGHQPQHF
TRBD1 TRBJ1-5 NA TRBV18 17 TGTGCCAGCTCACCTTCCTCCGGGACAGGGAACAATCAGCCCCAGCATTTT CASSPSSGTGNNQPQHF
TRBD1 TRBJ2-1 NA TRBV20-1 16 TGCAGTGCTAGAGCCACGACAGGGGCGAGGTACAATGAGCAGTTCTTC CSARATTGARYNEQFF
NA TRBJ2-1 few TRBV7-9 18 TGTGCCAGCAGCCCAGGACTGTTCGACTACACCGCCTACAATGAGCAGTTCTTC CASSPGLFDYTAYNEQFF
NA TRBJ1-5 few TRBV7-8 14 TGTGCCAGCAGCTCCCGGGACCGCGATCAGCCCCAGCATTTT CASSSRDRDQPQHF
NA TRBJ2-1 few TRBV6-6 16 TGTGCCAGCAGTTACTCGGGGTCTAGCTCCTACAATGAGCAGTTCTTC CASSYSGSSSYNEQFF
TRBD2 TRBJ2-3 NA TRBV9 15 TGTGCCAGCAGCGTATATGGGGGAGGGGCAGATACGCAGTATTTT CASSVYGGGADTQYF
NA TRBJ2-2 once TRBV11-3 19 TGTGCCAGCAGCCCCCGACACTACAGGGATCGCCAGAACACCGGGGAGCTGTTTTTT CASSPRHYRDRQNTGELFF
NA TRBJ1-1 few TRBV12-3/TRBV12-4 18 TGTGCCAGCAGTTTGTTAAGAGGCGAGGGATGGAGGGGCACTGAAGCTTTCTTT CASSLLRGEGWRGTEAFF
NA TRBJ1-5 NA TRBV4-1 17 TGCGCCAGCAGCCAAGATCGGAAGGGTGGTGGCAATCAGCCCCAGCATTTT CASSQDRKGGGNQPQHF
TRBD1 TRBJ1-5 many TRBV29-1 13 TGCAGCGTTTCAGACAGGGTAAATCAGCCCCAGCATTTT CSVSDRVNQPQHF